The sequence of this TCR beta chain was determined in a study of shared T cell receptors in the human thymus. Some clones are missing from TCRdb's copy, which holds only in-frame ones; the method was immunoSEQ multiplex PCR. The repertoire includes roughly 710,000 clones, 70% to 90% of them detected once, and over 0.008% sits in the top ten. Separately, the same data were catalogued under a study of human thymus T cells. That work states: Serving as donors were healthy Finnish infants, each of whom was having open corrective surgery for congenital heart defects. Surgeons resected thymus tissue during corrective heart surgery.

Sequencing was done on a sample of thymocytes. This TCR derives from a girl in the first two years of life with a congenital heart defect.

In DNA, the CDR3 is TGTGCCAGCAGCTTGGGGTCCGGAGGTGAGCAGTTCTTC. It encodes CASSLGSGGEQFF. The chain carries TRBV5-6 and TRBJ2-1; the D gene is possibly TRBD2 (5 bases). CDR1 and CDR2 from the germline V gene are SGHDT and YYEEEE. This CDR3 is built from 13 residues. V lost 0 bases and J 9 bases, leaving 10 bases between the germline ends.